The sequence of this TCR beta chain was determined in a study of shared clonotypes between healthy human individuals. CD45RO negativity and positive selection for CCR7 defined naive CD8 cells, a population that excluded terminally differentiated effector memory CD45RA+ cells. V was pared by 4 bases and J by 0 bases, with 9 bases between. The CDR3 loop spans 14 amino acids. The germline CDR1 and CDR2 sequences are SEHNR and FQNEAQ (reference sequence). In replicate PCRs of sorted subsets, 150 to 200 ng DNA, approximately 28,000 T cell genomes, was used. The repertoire was sequenced with immunoSEQ multiplex PCR; TCRdb's copy has only in-frame clones and lacks some. The sample lists around 600,000 clones, around 95% occurring once.

The gene calls are TRBV7-9 and TRBJ1-1; no firm D call. The specimen sequenced was naive CD8+ T cells sorted from blood. This TCR was recovered from a woman aged 25 to 39 in good health. The CDR3 sequence is CASSSHIMNTEAFF. The CDR3 coding sequence is TGTGCCAGCAGCTCCCACATCATGAACACTGAAGCTTTCTTT.